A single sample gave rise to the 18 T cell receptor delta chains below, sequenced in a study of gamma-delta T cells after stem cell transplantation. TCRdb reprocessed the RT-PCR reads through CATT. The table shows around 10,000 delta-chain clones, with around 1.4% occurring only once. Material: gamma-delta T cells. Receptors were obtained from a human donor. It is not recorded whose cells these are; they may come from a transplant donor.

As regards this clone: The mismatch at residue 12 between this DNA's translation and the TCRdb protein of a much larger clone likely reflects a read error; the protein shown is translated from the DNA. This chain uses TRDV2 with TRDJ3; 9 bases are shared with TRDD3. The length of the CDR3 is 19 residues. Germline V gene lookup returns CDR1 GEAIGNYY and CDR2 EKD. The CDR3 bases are TGTGCCTGTGACATACTGGGGGACGAGAGCTCCCGGGACACCCGACAGATGTTTTTC. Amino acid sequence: CACDILGDESSRDTRQMFF.

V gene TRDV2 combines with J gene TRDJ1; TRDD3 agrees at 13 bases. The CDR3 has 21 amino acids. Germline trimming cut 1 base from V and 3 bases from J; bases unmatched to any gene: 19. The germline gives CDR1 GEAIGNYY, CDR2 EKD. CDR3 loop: CACDTLTFNTGGYETPDKLIF. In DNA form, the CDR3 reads TGTGCCTGTGACACTCTTACATTCAACACTGGGGGATACGAAACTCCCGATAAACTCATCTTT.

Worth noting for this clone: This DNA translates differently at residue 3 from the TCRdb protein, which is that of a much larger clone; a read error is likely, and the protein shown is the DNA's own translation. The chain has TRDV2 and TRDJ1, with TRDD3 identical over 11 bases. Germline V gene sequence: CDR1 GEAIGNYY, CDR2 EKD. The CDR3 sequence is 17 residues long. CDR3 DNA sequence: TGTGCCCGTGACACCCTACTGGGGGATAGGTACACCGATAAACTCATCTTT. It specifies CARDTLLGDRYTDKLIF.

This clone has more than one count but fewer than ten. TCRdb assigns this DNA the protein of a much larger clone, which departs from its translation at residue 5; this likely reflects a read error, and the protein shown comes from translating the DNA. CDR3 sequence (DNA): TGTGCCTGTGACGCCGTGCTGCCCAGCTCCTGGGACACCCGACAGATGTTTTTC. Translated: CACDAVLPSSWDTRQMFF. The chain employs TRDV2 and TRDJ3, with D hard to call. This CDR3 comprises 18 residues. V lost 3 bases and J lost 0, with 14 bases in between. Germline CDR1 reads GEAIGNYY; CDR2 reads EKD.

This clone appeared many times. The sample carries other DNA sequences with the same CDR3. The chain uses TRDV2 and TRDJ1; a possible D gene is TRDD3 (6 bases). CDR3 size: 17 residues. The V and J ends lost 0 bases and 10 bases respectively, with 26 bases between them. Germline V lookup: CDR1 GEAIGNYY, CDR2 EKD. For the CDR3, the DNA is TGTGCCTGTGACACCGTTGAAGAAAAGGGGGTGGATGGGGGACTCATCTTT. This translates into CACDTVEEKGVDGGLIF.

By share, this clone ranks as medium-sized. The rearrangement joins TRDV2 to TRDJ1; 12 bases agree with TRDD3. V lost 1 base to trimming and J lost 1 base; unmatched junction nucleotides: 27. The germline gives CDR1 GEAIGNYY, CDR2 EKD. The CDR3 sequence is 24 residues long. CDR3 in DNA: TGTGCCTGTGACACGCTTACCCCCACCTCCCCCGCTGGGGGATACGGGGTTTTCACCGATAAACTCATCTTT. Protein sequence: CACDTLTPTSPAGGYGVFTDKLIF.

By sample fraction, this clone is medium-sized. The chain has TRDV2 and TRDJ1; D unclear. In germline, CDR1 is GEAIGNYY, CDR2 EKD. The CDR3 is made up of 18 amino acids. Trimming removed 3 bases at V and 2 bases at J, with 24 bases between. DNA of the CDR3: TGTGCCTGTGACCCAGTACTGAAACCAGACCCTCCTACCGATAAACTCATCTTT. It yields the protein CACDPVLKPDPPTDKLIF.

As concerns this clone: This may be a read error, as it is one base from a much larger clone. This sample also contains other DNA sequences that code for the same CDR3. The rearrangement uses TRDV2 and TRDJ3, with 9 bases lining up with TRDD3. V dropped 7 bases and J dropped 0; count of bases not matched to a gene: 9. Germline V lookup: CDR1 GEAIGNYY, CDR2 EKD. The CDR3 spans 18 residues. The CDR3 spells CACDPTGGPSWDTRQMFF. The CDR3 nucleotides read TGTGCCTGCGATCCCACTGGGGGACCCTCCTGGGACACCCGACAGATGTTTTTC.

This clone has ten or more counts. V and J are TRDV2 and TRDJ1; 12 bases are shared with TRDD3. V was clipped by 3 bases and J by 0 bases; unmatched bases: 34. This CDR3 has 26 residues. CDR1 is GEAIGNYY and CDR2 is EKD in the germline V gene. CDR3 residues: CACDPVRIPTLGGLLGDTGNTDKLIF. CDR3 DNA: TGTGCCTGTGACCCGGTGAGGATTCCTACTCTGGGCGGGTTACTGGGGGATACTGGGAACACCGATAAACTCATCTTT.

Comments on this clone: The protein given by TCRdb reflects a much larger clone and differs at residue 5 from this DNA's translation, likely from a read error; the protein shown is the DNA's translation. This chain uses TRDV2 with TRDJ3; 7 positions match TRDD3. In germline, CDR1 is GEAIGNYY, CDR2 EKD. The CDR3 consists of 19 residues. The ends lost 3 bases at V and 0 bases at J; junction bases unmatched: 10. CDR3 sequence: CACDSAGGLSSWDTRQMFF. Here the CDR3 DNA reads TGTGCCTGTGACTCCGCTGGGGGCCTTAGCTCCTGGGACACCCGACAGATGTTTTTC.

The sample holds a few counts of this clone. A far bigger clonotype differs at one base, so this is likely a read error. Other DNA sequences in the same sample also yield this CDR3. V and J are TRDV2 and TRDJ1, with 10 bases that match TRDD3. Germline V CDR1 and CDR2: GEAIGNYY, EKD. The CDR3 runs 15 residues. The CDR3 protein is CACDTLGDTPDKLIF. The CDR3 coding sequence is TGTGCCTGTGACACATTGGGGGATACACCCGATAAACTCATCTTC.

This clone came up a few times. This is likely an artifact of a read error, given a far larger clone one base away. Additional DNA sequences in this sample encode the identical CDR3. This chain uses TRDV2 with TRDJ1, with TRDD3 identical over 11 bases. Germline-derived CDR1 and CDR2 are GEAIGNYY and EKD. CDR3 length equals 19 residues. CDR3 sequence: CACDSVVGDTRTATDKLIF. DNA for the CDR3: TGTGCCTGTGACTCGGTGGTGGGGGATACGCGGACTGCCACCGATAAACTCATCTTC.

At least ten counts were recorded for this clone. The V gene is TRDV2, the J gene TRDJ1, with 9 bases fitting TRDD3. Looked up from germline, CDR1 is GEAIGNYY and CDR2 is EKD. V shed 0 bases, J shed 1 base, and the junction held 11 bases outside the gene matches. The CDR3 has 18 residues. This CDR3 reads CACDTVGGGYRGTDKLIF. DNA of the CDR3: TGTGCCTGTGACACCGTCGGGGGGGGATACAGAGGCACCGATAAACTCATCTTT.

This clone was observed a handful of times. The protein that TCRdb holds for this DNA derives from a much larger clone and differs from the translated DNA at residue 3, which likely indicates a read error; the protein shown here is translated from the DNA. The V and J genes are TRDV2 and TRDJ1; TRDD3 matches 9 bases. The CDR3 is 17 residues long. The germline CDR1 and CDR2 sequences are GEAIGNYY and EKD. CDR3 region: CARDRNWGTGYTDKLIF. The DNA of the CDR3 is TGTGCCCGTGACAGGAACTGGGGGACGGGGTACACCGATAAACTCATCTTT.

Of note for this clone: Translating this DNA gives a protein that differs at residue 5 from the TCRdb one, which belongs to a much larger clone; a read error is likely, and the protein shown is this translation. CDR3 nucleotides: TGTGCCTGTGACATCGTCGGGGATCGAGGGACCGATAAACTCATCTTT. Its protein is CACDIVGDRGTDKLIF. The chain couples TRDV2 to TRDJ1, with a weak D call TRDD3 (6 bases). The CDR3 is 16 residues long. CDR1 and CDR2 from the germline V gene are GEAIGNYY and EKD. V was shortened by 2 bases and J by 2 bases, with 17 bases between the two germline ends.

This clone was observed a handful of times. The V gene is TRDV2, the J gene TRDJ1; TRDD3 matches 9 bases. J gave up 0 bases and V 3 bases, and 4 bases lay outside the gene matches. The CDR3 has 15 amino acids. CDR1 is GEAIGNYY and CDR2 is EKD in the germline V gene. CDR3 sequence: CACDPAGGYTDKLIF. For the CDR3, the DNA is TGTGCCTGTGACCCAGCTGGGGGATACACCGATAAACTCATCTTT.

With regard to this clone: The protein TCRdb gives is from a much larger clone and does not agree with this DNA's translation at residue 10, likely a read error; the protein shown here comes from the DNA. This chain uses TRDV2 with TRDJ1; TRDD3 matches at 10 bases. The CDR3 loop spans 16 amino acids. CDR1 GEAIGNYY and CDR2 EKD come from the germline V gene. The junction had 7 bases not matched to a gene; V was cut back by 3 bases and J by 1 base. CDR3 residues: CACDVLGDRGTDKLIF. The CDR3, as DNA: TGTGCCTGTGACGTACTGGGGGATCGAGGCACCGATAAACTCATCTTT.

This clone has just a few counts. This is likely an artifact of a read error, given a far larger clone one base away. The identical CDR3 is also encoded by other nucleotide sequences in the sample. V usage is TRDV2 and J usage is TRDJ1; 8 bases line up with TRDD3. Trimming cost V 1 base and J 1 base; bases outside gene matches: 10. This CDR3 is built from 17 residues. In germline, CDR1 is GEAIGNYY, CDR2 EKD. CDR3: CACDTMLGDRGTDKLIF. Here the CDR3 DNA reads TGTGCCTGTGACACTATGCTGGGGGACAGGGGCACCGATAAACTCATCTTT.